This TCR beta chain comes out of a study of blood T cell repertoires in COVID-19. Study details: COVID-19 samples from acute and convalescent phases originated in the United States, Italy and Spain. The analysed material was cDNA or gDNA that came from T cells, B-cell-depleted T cells, or PBMCs.

In the authors' workflow: Amplifying reference gene primers gave estimates of nucleated cell counts. Some clones are missing from TCRdb's copy, which holds only in-frame ones; the method was immunoSEQ multiplex PCR. That table gives V, J and clone size, and the DNA gave D and trimming. Of roughly 200,000 clones detected, under 90% appear once; the ten largest clones hold under 8%. V was trimmed by 1 base and J by 7 bases, leaving 14 bases between them. Germline CDR1 LGHNA, CDR2 YNFKEQ. CDR3 length equals 15 residues. Material for sequencing was peripheral blood. The chain combines TRBV4-2 with TRBJ2-1; D gene uncertain. This sequence originates from a man aged 55 to 70 with acute or convalescent COVID-19. The CDR3 DNA sequence: TGTGCCAGCAGCCAAGCAACCCGAGGAGATAATGAGCAGTTCTTC. It codes for CASSQATRGDNEQFF.